This is a list of T cell receptor beta chains from one sample in a study of T cell responses to AZD1222 COVID-19 vaccine. The protocol was immunoSEQ multiplex PCR, while the TCRdb copy is restricted to in-frame clones and leaves out a portion. The sample has 100,000 to 120,000 clones, about 85% seen once. The material sequenced was peripheral blood, taken on day 0 of AZD1222 vaccination. The receptors come from an adult in good health. The CDR3 runs from the conserved cysteine through the conserved F or W. A D gene is named only where the DNA matches it firmly. Clone sizes are given selectively: once, few, many, or a class where the clone is expanded.

>TRBD1|TRBJ1-4|NA|TRBV28
CASSVGQATNEKLFF
TGTGCCAGCAGTGTAGGACAGGCAACTAATGAAAAACTGTTTTTT
>NA|TRBJ1-2|NA|TRBV20-1
CSATASIGYTF
TGCAGTGCTACGGCCAGCATCGGCTACACCTTC
>NA|TRBJ2-1|NA|TRBV5-8
CASSPVPRHEQFF
TGTGCCAGCAGCCCGGTCCCCAGGCATGAGCAGTTCTTC
>NA|TRBJ1-5|NA|TRBV5-5
CASRPTLLSNQPQHF
TGTGCCAGCAGACCGACACTCTTAAGCAATCAGCCCCAGCATTTT
>TRBD2|TRBJ2-3|few|TRBV4-2
CASSQVTSGYTDTQYF
TGTGCCAGCAGCCAAGTGACTAGCGGTTACACAGATACGCAGTATTTT
>TRBD1|TRBJ2-7|NA|TRBV20-1
CSASSGQGAFYEQYF
TGCAGTGCTAGTTCGGGACAGGGGGCGTTTTACGAGCAGTACTTC
>TRBD2|TRBJ2-7|few|TRBV11-1
CASSLRGNYYEQYF
TGTGCCAGCAGCTTGCGGGGGAACTACTACGAGCAGTACTTC
>TRBD1|TRBJ1-1|once|TRBV6-1
CASSERQGTEAFF
TGTGCCAGCAGTGAAAGACAGGGAACTGAAGCTTTCTTT
>NA|TRBJ1-1|NA|TRBV10-3
CAISDTGGNTEAFF
TGTGCCATCAGTGATACCGGGGGTAACACTGAAGCTTTCTTT
>TRBD1|TRBJ2-2|NA|TRBV3-1/TRBV3-2
CASRWKGTGGTGELFF
TGTGCCAGCAGATGGAAGGGGACAGGGGGAACCGGGGAGCTGTTTTTT
>TRBD1|TRBJ1-1|NA|TRBV6-1
CASSDGTGRNTEAFF
TGTGCCAGCAGTGATGGGACAGGGAGGAACACTGAAGCTTTCTTT
>TRBD1|TRBJ1-5|NA|TRBV10-3
CAISDDRGGNQPQHF
TGTGCCATCAGTGACGACAGGGGAGGCAATCAGCCCCAGCATTTT
>TRBD1|TRBJ1-2|NA|TRBV2
CASSPTGPNYGYTF
TGTGCCAGCAGTCCGACAGGGCCAAACTATGGCTACACCTTC
>NA|TRBJ1-2|NA|TRBV5-4
CASSPIGITDYGYTF
TGTGCCAGCAGCCCGATCGGGATAACGGACTATGGCTACACCTTC